A selection of T cell receptor beta chains follows, all from one sample in a study of cytomegalovirus exposure and HLA in healthy donors. TCRdb keeps only in-frame clones here, not all; method: immunoSEQ multiplex PCR. The sample contains about 36,000 clones, about 72% of which appear only once. Material: PBMCs. These receptors were collected from a man aged 30 to 39 in good health and CMV-seronegative. Both conserved end residues are part of each CDR3. A D gene is named only where the DNA matches it firmly.

v_call	d_call	j_call	cdr3_aa	cdr3_nt
TRBV6-5	TRBD1	TRBJ1-4	CASSYTWTGGNEKLFF	TGTGCCAGCAGTTACACCTGGACAGGGGGGAATGAAAAACTGTTTTTT
TRBV5-1	TRBD1	TRBJ1-2	CASSGPGTGDRGYTF	TGCGCCAGCAGCGGGCCCGGGACAGGGGATAGAGGCTACACCTTC
TRBV2	TRBD1	TRBJ2-2	CASSRQGTNTGELFF	TGTGCCAGCAGTAGACAGGGGACGAACACCGGGGAGCTGTTTTTT
TRBV4-2	TRBD2	TRBJ2-3	CASSQVPAGDVTDTQYF	TGTGCCAGCAGCCAAGTTCCGGCGGGGGATGTCACAGATACGCAGTATTTT
TRBV7-2	TRBD1	TRBJ2-2	CASSLTGGANTGELFF	TGTGCCAGCAGCCTTACAGGGGGCGCGAACACCGGGGAGCTGTTTTTT
TRBV2	TRBD1	TRBJ2-3	CASIGLGQGADTQYF	TGTGCCAGCATCGGGCTTGGACAGGGGGCAGATACGCAGTATTTT
TRBV6-1	.	TRBJ1-1	CASSGAGEVLNTEAFF	TGTGCCAGCAGTGGGGCGGGAGAAGTCTTGAACACTGAAGCTTTCTTT
TRBV10-3	TRBD1	TRBJ1-2	CAISESTLRGFYGYTF	TGTGCCATCAGTGAGTCGACCCTCAGGGGGTTCTATGGCTACACCTTC
TRBV10-3	TRBD2	TRBJ2-3	CAIRGLGSTDTQYF	TGTGCCATCAGGGGACTAGGGAGCACAGATACGCAGTATTTT
TRBV7-2	.	TRBJ1-1	CASSLAFRGLSTEAFF	TGTGCCAGCAGCTTAGCTTTCAGGGGATTGAGCACTGAAGCTTTCTTT